This T cell receptor beta chain was observed in a study of blood T cell repertoires in COVID-19. For the study at large: The origin of the acute and convalescent COVID-19 samples was the United States, Italy and Spain. From T cells, B-cell-depleted T cells, or PBMCs came the material, which was cDNA or gDNA.

Clones were sequenced by immunoSEQ multiplex PCR, and TCRdb holds only the in-frame ones, with some missing. The table includes more than 400,000 clones, roughly 88% detected once. The length of the CDR3 is 17 residues. Trimming removed 8 bases at V and 2 bases at J, with 25 bases between. Germline CDR1 reads GTSNPN; CDR2 reads SVGIG (reference sequence). The sample taken for sequencing was PBMCs or T cells enriched from blood (not recorded which). The receptor's source is a young man who had recovered from COVID-19. J is TRBJ2-1 and V is TRBV30, with D possibly TRBD2 on 6 matching bases. The CDR3: CALEGSRQQDPYNEQFF. CDR3 in DNA: TGTGCCCTGGAGGGATCCCGCCAACAGGACCCCTACAATGAGCAGTTCTTC.